This TCR beta chain derives from a study of blood T cell repertoires in COVID-19. In the study overall: The analysed material was cDNA or gDNA that came from T cells, B-cell-depleted T cells, or PBMCs.

For this clone: The junction differs from germline at one of its ends, possibly a read error.

Original processing methods: Estimates of nucleated cell counts were drawn from the amplification of reference gene primers. Profiling relied on immunoSEQ multiplex PCR, and the TCRdb table lists in-frame clones only, not all of them. V and J calls and clone size are copied from that table; D and trimming were computed from the DNA. This sample has around 380,000 clones, with 80% to 90% found just once. Cohort 3 donors were reported recovered after two negative PCRs, clearance, or symptom resolution. Germline-derived CDR1 and CDR2 are MNHEY and SVGAGI. This CDR3 is built from 11 residues. The V gene is TRBV6-5, the J gene TRBJ2-1; D remains ambiguous. This receptor was taken from a man aged 30-40 years who had recovered from COVID-19. The sequencing input was PBMCs or T cells enriched from blood (not recorded which). The CDR3 region has the DNA TGTGCCAGCAGGTACTACAATGAGCAGTTCTTC. Its translation: CASRYYNEQFF.